The T cell receptor beta chain described here comes from a study of blood T cell repertoires in COVID-19. Method: immunoSEQ multiplex PCR; TCRdb's copy keeps in-frame clones and lacks some. The table lists roughly 100,000 clones, roughly 80% of them singletons, with roughly a tenth in the top ten. What was sequenced was peripheral blood. The source of this sequence is a woman aged 70-85 years with acute or convalescent COVID-19.

The CDR3 sequence is CASSFGLAEATSLKTQYF. CDR3 DNA: TGTGCCAGCAGCTTTGGCCTAGCGGAGGCAACAAGCTTAAAGACCCAGTACTTC. The genes are TRBV7-2 and TRBJ2-5; 7 positions match TRBD2. The CDR3 contains 18 residues. Germline V gene data show CDR1 as SGHTA and CDR2 as FQGNSA. Trimming at V came to 3 bases and at J to 6 bases, leaving 19 bases not matched to a gene.